Listed below are T cell receptor beta chains from one sample, sequenced in a study of PD-1 blockade in classical Hodgkin lymphoma. Assay used: immunoSEQ multiplex PCR; TCRdb lists only in-frame clones, some missing. This table has 30,000 to 45,000 clones, 88% appearing once. The starting material was peripheral blood mononuclear cells (PBMCs), obtained before the second cycle of nivolumab. These receptors came from a human donor with classical Hodgkin lymphoma. CDR3s include the opening cysteine and the closing phenylalanine or tryptophan. A D gene is named only where the DNA matches it firmly. Some rows mark clone size as missing; the rest say once, few, many or name a class of expanded clone.

>NA|TRBJ2-3|TRBV7-3|NA
TGTGCCAGCAGCTTATATTCCCGACGGGGGGCGAAAGCAGATACGCAGTATTTT
CASSLYSRRGAKADTQYF
>NA|TRBJ2-3|TRBV7-8|NA
TGTGCCAGCACCTTCAGCACAGATACGCAGTATTTT
CASTFSTDTQYF
>NA|TRBJ2-1|TRBV6-5|NA
TGTGCCAGCAGTTACTCGGGTAGCTCCTACAATGAGCAGTTCTTC
CASSYSGSSYNEQFF
>NA|TRBJ1-2|TRBV30|NA
TGTGCCTGGGACAGGAACTATGGCTACACCTTC
CAWDRNYGYTF
>NA|TRBJ2-1|TRBV29-1|TRBD2
TGCAGCGTTAAGTCTAGCGGGAGAGTTTACAATGAGCAGTTCTTC
CSVKSSGRVYNEQFF
>NA|TRBJ1-2|TRBV20-1|NA
TGCAGTGCTTTATGGCGTGGCTACACCTTC
CSALWRGYTF
>NA|TRBJ1-4|TRBV6-1|NA
TGTGCCAGCAGTACAGGGTCCGACGGAAAACTGTTTTTT
CASSTGSDGKLFF
>NA|TRBJ2-2|TRBV6-1|NA
TGTGCCAGCATCTCGGTCCGACAGTCAGAGGAGCTGTTTTTT
CASISVRQSEELFF
>NA|TRBJ1-2|TRBV28|TRBD1
TGTGCCAGCAGTCGATACAGGGGCCTCTATGGCTACACCTTC
CASSRYRGLYGYTF
>NA|TRBJ2-1|TRBV9|NA
TGTGCCAGCAGCGGGCTGAATGAGCAGTTCTTC
CASSGLNEQFF
>NA|TRBJ1-6|TRBV2|NA
TGTGCCAGCAGGGGGGAGGGAGGACCCCTCCACTTT
CASRGEGGPLHF
>once|TRBJ2-7|TRBV6-1|TRBD2
TGTGCCAGCAGCTCCGGACTAGCTTCCGCCGAGCAGTACTTC
CASSSGLASAEQYF
>few|TRBJ2-7|TRBV15|NA
TGTGCCACCAGCCCCGACCGTGTGGAGCAGTACTTC
CATSPDRVEQYF
>NA|TRBJ2-2|TRBV12-5|NA
TGTGCTAGTGGTCCCCCCGGGACGCCTACCACCGGGGAGCTGTTTTTT
CASGPPGTPTTGELFF
>NA|TRBJ1-2|TRBV19|NA
TGTGCCAGTAGTGCCGGGGCTACGTACGGCTACACCTTC
CASSAGATYGYTF
>NA|TRBJ1-1|TRBV11-3|TRBD1
TGTGCCAGCAGCTTAGCAGGGGGCAACACTGAAGCTTTCTTT
CASSLAGGNTEAFF
>NA|TRBJ2-7|TRBV19|NA
TGTGCCAGTAGTATGGGCCCGGGGTTGGGATACGAGCAGTACTTC
CASSMGPGLGYEQYF
>NA|TRBJ2-7|TRBV4-1|TRBD2
TGCGCCAGCAACCACGGAGCGGGAGCCCCCTACGAGCAGTACTTC
CASNHGAGAPYEQYF
>once|TRBJ2-7|TRBV25-1|NA
TGTGCCAGCAGTGAATATGGGATGACAGGACTCCACTACGAGCAGTACTTC
CASSEYGMTGLHYEQYF
>NA|TRBJ2-7|TRBV7-6|TRBD1
TGTGCCAGCAGCCAAACCGCCGGGACAGGGTTCTACGAGCAGTACTTC
CASSQTAGTGFYEQYF
>NA|TRBJ2-5|TRBV27|TRBD2
TGTGCCAGCAGTTTATTGGGACTAGTTTTTGAGACCCAGTACTTC
CASSLLGLVFETQYF
>once|TRBJ2-7|TRBV29-1|TRBD1
TGCAGCGTCACACAGGGGTATGGCGAGCAGTACTTC
CSVTQGYGEQYF
>NA|TRBJ1-1|TRBV9|NA
TGTGCCAGCAGCGTCCGGGGGATGGCCACTGAAGCTTTCTTT
CASSVRGMATEAFF
>NA|TRBJ1-2|TRBV29-1|NA
TGCAGCGCCGCGGACATATATGGCTACACCTTC
CSAADIYGYTF
>few|TRBJ2-3|TRBV7-9|TRBD1
TGTGCCAGCACCAGTGTAGGGGGCAAGGCAGATACGCAGTATTTT
CASTSVGGKADTQYF
>NA|TRBJ2-1|TRBV18|NA
TGTGCCAGCTCACCAGAAGCGGCCTCCTACAATGAGCAGTTCTTC
CASSPEAASYNEQFF
>NA|TRBJ2-5|TRBV18|NA
TGTGCCAGCTCACGGGAGCCCCAGGAGACCCAGTACTTC
CASSREPQETQYF
>NA|TRBJ2-7|TRBV4-1|TRBD2
TGCGCCAGCAATGGCGGGAGTCTTCTTGGGGAGCAGTACTTC
CASNGGSLLGEQYF
>NA|TRBJ2-7|TRBV5-4|TRBD2
TGTGCCAGCAGCTTGGCCGGGAGGAACTACGAGCAGTACTTC
CASSLAGRNYEQYF
>NA|TRBJ2-3|TRBV20-1|NA
TGCAGTGCTACGATTGAAGATACGCAGTATTTT
CSATIEDTQYF
>NA|TRBJ2-2|TRBV7-9|TRBD2
TGTGCCAGCAGCTCTGGACTAGCGGGAGGTGTCGGGGAGCTGTTTTTT
CASSSGLAGGVGELFF
>once|TRBJ2-6|TRBV14|NA
TGTGCCAGCAGCCTTCCAGGGGGGGCCAACGTCCTGACTTTC
CASSLPGGANVLTF
>NA|TRBJ1-1|TRBV14|TRBD1
TGTGCCAGCAGCCAAAGGGGGACAGGAGATGAAGCTTTCTTT
CASSQRGTGDEAFF
>NA|TRBJ2-1|TRBV15|NA
TGTGCCACCAGCAGAGTGGCAAACAATTACAATGAGCAGTTCTTC
CATSRVANNYNEQFF
>NA|TRBJ1-1|TRBV19|NA
TGTGCCAGTAGTACGTTAGTGAACACTGAAGCTTTCTTT
CASSTLVNTEAFF